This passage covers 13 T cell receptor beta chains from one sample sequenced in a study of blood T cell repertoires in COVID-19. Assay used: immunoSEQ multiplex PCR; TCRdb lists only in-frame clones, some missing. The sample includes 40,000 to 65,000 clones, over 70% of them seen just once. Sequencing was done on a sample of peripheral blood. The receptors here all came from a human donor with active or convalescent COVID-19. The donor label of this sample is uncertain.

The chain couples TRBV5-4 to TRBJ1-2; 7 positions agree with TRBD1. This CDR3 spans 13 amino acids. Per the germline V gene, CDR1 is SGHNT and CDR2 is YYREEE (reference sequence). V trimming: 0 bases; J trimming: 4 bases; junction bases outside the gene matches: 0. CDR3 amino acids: CASSLDRGYGYTF. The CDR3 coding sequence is TGTGCCAGCAGCTTGGACAGGGGCTATGGCTACACCTTC.

Written as DNA, the CDR3 is TGTGCCAGCAGCCGGGACTATAGATCGCACACCGGGGAGCTGTTTTTT. Its protein product is CASSRDYRSHTGELFF. The chain recombines TRBV9 with TRBJ2-2, with 7 bases lining up with TRBD2. V lost 4 bases to trimming and J lost 3 bases; unmatched junction nucleotides: 9. The CDR3 consists of 16 residues. CDR1 is SGDLS and CDR2 is YYNGEE in the germline V gene.

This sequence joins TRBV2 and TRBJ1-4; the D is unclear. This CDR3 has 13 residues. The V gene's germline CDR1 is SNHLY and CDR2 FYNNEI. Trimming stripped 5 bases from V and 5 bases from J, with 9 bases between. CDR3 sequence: CASSPEGNEKLFF. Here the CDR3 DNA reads TGTGCCAGCAGTCCGGAGGGAAATGAAAAACTGTTTTTT.

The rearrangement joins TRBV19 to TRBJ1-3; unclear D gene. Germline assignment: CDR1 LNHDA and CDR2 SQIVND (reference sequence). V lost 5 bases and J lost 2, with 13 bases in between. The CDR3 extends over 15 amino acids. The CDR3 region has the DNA TGTGCCAGTAGTGAGGGTCTAGCGACTGGAAACACCATATATTTT. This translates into CASSEGLATGNTIYF.

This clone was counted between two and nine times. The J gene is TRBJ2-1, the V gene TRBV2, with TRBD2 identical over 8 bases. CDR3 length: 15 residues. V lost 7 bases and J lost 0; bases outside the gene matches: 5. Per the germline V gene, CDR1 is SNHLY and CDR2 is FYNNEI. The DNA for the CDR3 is TGTGCCAGCATTTCACTAGCGGCCTCCTACAATGAGCAGTTCTTC. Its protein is CASISLAASYNEQFF.

The CDR3 region is CASSPQLGTDTQYF. In DNA, the CDR3 is TGTGCCAGCAGCCCACAGCTTGGCACAGATACGCAGTATTTT. The chain uses TRBV3-1 (or the pseudogene TRBV3-2) and TRBJ2-3, with D unresolved. The CDR3 is 14 amino acids. V gave up 4 bases and J gave up 1 base, with 9 bases separating them. Germline V gene sequence: CDR1 LGHDT, CDR2 YNNKEL (reference sequence).

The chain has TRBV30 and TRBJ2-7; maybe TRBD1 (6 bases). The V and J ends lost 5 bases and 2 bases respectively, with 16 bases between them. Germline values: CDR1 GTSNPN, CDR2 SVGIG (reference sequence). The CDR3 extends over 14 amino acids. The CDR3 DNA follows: TGTGCCTGGGGAAGGGGGACGTTAGCCTACGAGCAGTACTTC. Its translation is CAWGRGTLAYEQYF.

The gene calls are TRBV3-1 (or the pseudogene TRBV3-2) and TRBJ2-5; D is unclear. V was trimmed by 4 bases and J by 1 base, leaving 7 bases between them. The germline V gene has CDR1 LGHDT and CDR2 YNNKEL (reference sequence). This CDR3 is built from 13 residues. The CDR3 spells CASSRLPQETQYF. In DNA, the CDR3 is TGTGCCAGCAGCCGGCTCCCCCAAGAGACCCAGTACTTC.

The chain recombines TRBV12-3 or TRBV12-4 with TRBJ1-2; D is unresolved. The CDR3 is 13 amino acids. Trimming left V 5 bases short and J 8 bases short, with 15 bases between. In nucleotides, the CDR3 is TGTGCCAGCAGTCATCGCTCGACGAGGGGCTACACCTTC. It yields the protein CASSHRSTRGYTF.

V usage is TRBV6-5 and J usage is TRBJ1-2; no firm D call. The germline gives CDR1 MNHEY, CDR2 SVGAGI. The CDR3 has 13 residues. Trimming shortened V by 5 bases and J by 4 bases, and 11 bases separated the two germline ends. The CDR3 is CASSTNGPYGYTF. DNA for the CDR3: TGTGCCAGCAGTACCAACGGTCCCTATGGCTACACCTTC.

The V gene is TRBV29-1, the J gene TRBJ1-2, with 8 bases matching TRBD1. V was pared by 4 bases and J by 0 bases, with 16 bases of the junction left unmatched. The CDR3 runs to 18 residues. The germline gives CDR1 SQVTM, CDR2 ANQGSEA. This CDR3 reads CSVVGGQGVWKANYGYTF. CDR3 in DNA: TGCAGCGTTGTTGGTGGACAGGGAGTTTGGAAGGCTAACTATGGCTACACCTTC.

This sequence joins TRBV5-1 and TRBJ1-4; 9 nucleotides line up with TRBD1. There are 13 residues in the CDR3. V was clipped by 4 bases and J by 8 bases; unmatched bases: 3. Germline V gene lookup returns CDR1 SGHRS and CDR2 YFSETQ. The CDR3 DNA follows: TGCGCCAGCAGCCAGGGACAGGGAGAAAAACTGTTTTTT. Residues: CASSQGQGEKLFF.

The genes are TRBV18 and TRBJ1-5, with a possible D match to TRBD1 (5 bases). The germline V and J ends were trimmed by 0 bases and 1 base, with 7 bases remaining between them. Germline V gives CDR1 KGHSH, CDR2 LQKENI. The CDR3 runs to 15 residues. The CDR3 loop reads CASSPPGGSNQPQHF. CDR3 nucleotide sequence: TGTGCCAGCTCACCACCGGGGGGGAGCAATCAGCCCCAGCATTTT.